Sequencing of this TCR beta chain was carried out in a study of T cell responses to AZD1222 COVID-19 vaccine. Overall study findings and caveats: The reported proportion of spike-specific TCRs targeting unmutated variant regions was nearly half. The peak T cell response came first, and repertoires were sampled only after it.

Germline V gene lookup returns CDR1 MNHNS and CDR2 SASEGT. V was cut by 1 base and J by 9 bases, with 13 bases left in between. The CDR3 runs 14 residues. To note about this clone: Its antigen is still unknown.

Measured with immunoSEQ multiplex PCR; TCRdb has only the in-frame clones, and not every one. The data show roughly 70,000 clones, approximately 85% seen once. The chain joins TRBV6-1 to TRBJ2-1; the D is unclear. The source material was peripheral blood, sampled on day 0 of MenACWY control vaccination. The sequence was obtained from an adult in good health. In DNA form, the CDR3 reads TGTGCCAGCAGTGAAGAGGTTAGCAGGTCTGAGCAGTTCTTC. It translates to CASSEEVSRSEQFF.